A single sample is the source of the 32 T cell receptor beta chains below, sequenced in a study of cytomegalovirus exposure and HLA in healthy donors. The PCR made use of 60 Vbeta and 13 Jbeta primers. Only in-frame clones appear in the TCRdb table, and some are missing; sequencing was by immunoSEQ multiplex PCR. The table shows about 180,000 clones, with over 80% occurring only once. The sequenced material came from PBMCs. These receptors all come from a girl aged 10 to 17 in good health and CMV-seropositive.

In its sample, this clone was seen a few times. This sequence joins TRBV6-1 and TRBJ1-5, with no clear D. The V end was cut by 5 bases, the J end by 4 bases, with 15 bases between. The CDR3 loop spans 15 amino acids. Germline-derived CDR1 and CDR2 are MNHNS and SASEGT. The CDR3 DNA reads TGTGCCAGCAGTCCTACGGGTCTTGGGAATCAGCCCCAGCATTTT. This encodes CASSPTGLGNQPQHF.

The J gene is TRBJ1-5, the V gene TRBV2; TRBD1 is a possible D gene (6 bases). This CDR3 has 17 residues. Germline loops: CDR1 SNHLY, CDR2 FYNNEI. Trimming cost V 6 bases and J 0 bases, with 18 bases left between them. The DNA for the CDR3 is TGTGCCAGCAGCGCGAACCAGGGGAGAGATAGCAATCAGCCCCAGCATTTT. Amino acid sequence: CASSANQGRDSNQPQHF.

The CDR3 DNA reads as TGCGCCAGCAGTGAGTGGGACCGGGACAGTACCTACGAGCAGTACTTC. This encodes CASSEWDRDSTYEQYF. The chain is built from TRBV10-2 and TRBJ2-7; 7 bases match TRBD1. J was trimmed by 2 bases and V by 1 base; bases with no gene match: 8. Germline lookup yields CDR1 WSHSY and CDR2 SAAADI. The CDR3 covers 16 residues.

This chain uses TRBV4-3 with TRBJ2-2, with D tentatively TRBD2 (5 bases). V was cut by 4 bases and J by 6 bases, with 15 bases left in between. The CDR3 length is 15 residues. Germline V gene sequence: CDR1 LGHNA, CDR2 YSLEER. CDR3 coding DNA: TGCGCCAGCAGCCCCTATCGGGGAAAGGCCGGGGAGCTGTTTTTT. It codes for CASSPYRGKAGELFF.

V is TRBV5-4 and J is TRBJ1-4; tentative D call: TRBD1 (5 bases). CDR1 and CDR2 (germline): SGHNT, YYREEE (reference sequence). The V and J ends lost 2 bases and 0 bases respectively, with 11 bases between them. The CDR3 loop spans 16 amino acids. CDR3 sequence reads: CASSFRATATNEKLFF. In DNA form, the CDR3 reads TGTGCCAGCAGCTTCAGGGCCACAGCAACTAATGAAAAACTGTTTTTT.

This chain connects TRBV9 to TRBJ1-1; the match to TRBD1 covers 11 bases. This CDR3 has 16 amino acids. V lost 4 bases, J lost 2 bases, and 7 bases stayed unmatched. Germline V gene lookup returns CDR1 SGDLS and CDR2 YYNGEE. CDR3 nucleotides: TGTGCCAGCAGCCCCGCCGGGACAGGGGGTAACACTGAAGCTTTCTTT. Translated, it gives CASSPAGTGGNTEAFF. Filled out from reference TRBV9 and TRBJ1-1, the complete variable domain reads DSGVTQTPKHLITATGQRVTLRCSPRSGDLSVYWYQQSLDQGLQFLIQYYNGEERAKGNILERFSAQQFPDLHSELNLSSLELGDSALYFCASSPAGTGGNTEAFFGQGTRLTVV.

The V gene is TRBV14, the J gene TRBJ2-5; D not certain. Deletions cut 3 bases from V and 5 bases from J, with 4 bases between. Germline CDR1 reads SGHDN; CDR2 reads FVKESK. The CDR3 consists of 11 residues. The CDR3, as DNA: TGTGCCAGCAGCCACTCCGAGACCCAGTACTTC. This gives the protein CASSHSETQYF.

This chain joins TRBV27 and TRBJ1-5; possibly TRBD1 for D (6 bases). The CDR3 runs 17 residues. CDR1 and CDR2 (germline): MNHEY, SMNVEV (reference sequence). The V end was cut by 6 bases, the J end by 0 bases, with 18 bases between. CDR3 residues: CASSLRGQYYSNQPQHF. CDR3 sequence (DNA): TGTGCCAGCAGCTTACGAGGACAGTACTATAGCAATCAGCCCCAGCATTTT.

The chain combines TRBV7-2 with TRBJ2-4, with 7 bases matching TRBD2. There are 15 residues in the CDR3. Germline V gives CDR1 SGHTA, CDR2 FQGNSA. V dropped 9 bases and J dropped 0; count of bases not matched to a gene: 8. The CDR3 is CASKQRGLAKNIQYF. In DNA, the CDR3 is TGTGCCAGTAAGCAGCGGGGTCTAGCCAAAAACATTCAGTACTTC.

This chain connects TRBV5-6 to TRBJ2-7; 10 positions match TRBD1. The V segment lost 5 bases and the J segment 2 bases; nucleotides outside the gene matches: 4. Germline V gene sequence: CDR1 SGHDT, CDR2 YYEEEE. The CDR3 sequence is 14 residues long. The CDR3 protein is CASRRTGGTYEQYF. As DNA, the CDR3 is TGTGCCAGCAGACGGACAGGGGGAACCTACGAGCAGTACTTC.

The chain uses TRBV30 and TRBJ1-4, with 9 nucleotides matching TRBD1. V lost 0 bases and J lost 11; bases outside the gene matches: 4. Germline CDR1 GTSNPN, CDR2 SVGIG (reference sequence). This CDR3 comprises 13 residues. The CDR3 here is CAWSVQGARKLFF. The CDR3 DNA follows: TGTGCCTGGAGTGTACAGGGGGCGAGGAAACTGTTTTTT.

The rearrangement uses TRBV27 and TRBJ2-7; 8 bases align to TRBD2. After removal of 5 bases from V and 2 bases from J, the junction contained 11 bases not matched to a gene. The CDR3 extends over 16 amino acids. CDR1 MNHEY and CDR2 SMNVEV come from the germline V gene (reference sequence). For the CDR3, the DNA is TGTGCCAGCAGTCCGTACGGGACTAGAATTGCCTACGAGCAGTACTTC. Protein: CASSPYGTRIAYEQYF.

The chain has TRBV28 and TRBJ2-7, with D unresolved. The length of the CDR3 is 17 residues. Germline V lookup: CDR1 MDHEN, CDR2 SYDVKM. The V end was cut by 2 bases, the J end by 2 bases, with 19 bases between. The CDR3 loop is CASSLEVAAEHAYEQYF. In DNA form, the CDR3 reads TGTGCCAGCAGTTTAGAGGTGGCAGCCGAGCATGCCTACGAGCAGTACTTC.

V usage is TRBV12-2 and J usage is TRBJ2-1; the listed D gene, TRBD1, was not tested against the DNA. TRBV12-2 counts as a pseudogene. The CDR3 covers 14 residues. The CDR3 DNA is TGTGCAAGTCGCTTAGCGAAGGACAGGGGTGAGCAGTTCTTC. This codes for CASRLAKDRGEQFF.

CDR3 nucleotide sequence: TGTGCCAGCAAACTAGCGGAGATCTCCTACAATGAGCAGTTCTTC. It yields the protein CASKLAEISYNEQFF. The chain links TRBV5-8 to TRBJ2-1; 8 nucleotides align to TRBD2. From germline, CDR1 is SGHTS and CDR2 YDEGEE. The CDR3 extends over 15 amino acids. J gave up 0 bases and V 6 bases, and 5 bases lay outside the gene matches.

The CDR3 is CASSHRGTVSYEQYF. The CDR3 DNA reads TGTGCCAGCAGCCATCGCGGGACAGTCTCCTACGAGCAGTACTTC. The rearrangement joins TRBV7-2 to TRBJ2-7; weak D call: TRBD1 (7 bases). The CDR3 has 15 amino acids. The germline V gene has CDR1 SGHTA and CDR2 FQGNSA. The germline V and J ends were trimmed by 5 bases and 0 bases, with 14 bases remaining between them.

The chain employs TRBV18 and TRBJ1-5; 9 nucleotides agree with TRBD1. V gave up 4 bases and J gave up 4 bases; unmatched junction bases: 5. CDR3 length equals 15 residues. Looked up from germline, CDR1 is KGHSH and CDR2 is LQKENI. The CDR3, as DNA: TGTGCCAGCTCACTGCGACAGGGGGAGAATCAGCCCCAGCATTTT. Translated: CASSLRQGENQPQHF.

Points on this clone: The sample contains more than one DNA sequence encoding this CDR3. The CDR3 protein is CASSRTGNTEAFF. The CDR3 bases are TGTGCCAGCAGTAGGACAGGGAACACTGAAGCTTTCTTT. The rearrangement joins TRBV6-5 to TRBJ1-1; 7 bases are shared with TRBD1. Germline trimming cut 5 bases from V and 1 base from J; bases unmatched to any gene: 1. Germline V lookup: CDR1 MNHEY, CDR2 SVGAGI. This CDR3 comprises 13 residues.

V usage is TRBV4-2 and J usage is TRBJ2-2, with TRBD2 matching 10 bases. Germline V gives CDR1 LGHNA, CDR2 YNFKEQ. The CDR3 is 20 residues long. V shed 3 bases and J 2 bases; nucleotides not matched to a gene: 15. CDR3 loop: CASSHRLAGEYFTNTGELFF. The CDR3 DNA reads as TGTGCCAGCAGCCACCGCCTAGCGGGAGAGTACTTCACAAACACCGGGGAGCTGTTTTTT.

The chain carries TRBV6-1 and TRBJ2-7, with TRBD1 identical over 12 bases. There are 15 residues in the CDR3. The V and J ends lost 4 bases and 6 bases, in that order; junction bases with no gene match: 7. Germline assignment: CDR1 MNHNS and CDR2 SASEGT. CDR3: CASSVSGTGGSEQYF. CDR3 bases: TGTGCCAGCAGTGTTTCCGGGACAGGGGGCTCCGAGCAGTACTTC.

The rearrangement joins TRBV5-5 to TRBJ2-7, with D possibly TRBD1 on 6 matching bases. Trimming left V 4 bases short and J 0 bases short, with 17 bases between. The CDR3 extends over 16 amino acids. Per the germline V gene, CDR1 is SGHKS and CDR2 is YYEKEE (reference sequence). CDR3 sequence (DNA): TGTGCCAGCAGCCTTAGCAGGGGTTCACCCTCCTACGAGCAGTACTTC. Its translation is CASSLSRGSPSYEQYF. The full variable domain, rest sourced from reference TRBV5-5 and TRBJ2-7, is DAGVTQSPTHLIKTRGQQVTLRCSPISGHKSVSWYQQVLGQGPQFIFQYYEKEERGRGNFPDRFSARQFPNYSSELNVNALLLGDSALYLCASSLSRGSPSYEQYFGPGTRLTVT.

The genes are TRBV11-2 and TRBJ1-3; D is unclear. V dropped 6 bases and J dropped 7 bases, with 13 bases sitting between them. Germline lookup yields CDR1 SGHAT and CDR2 FQNNGV. The CDR3 has 13 residues. This CDR3 reads CASREVAENTIYF. CDR3 nucleotides: TGTGCCAGCAGGGAAGTAGCCGAGAACACCATATATTTT.

This chain uses TRBV27 with TRBJ1-5, with 7 bases fitting TRBD1. There are 15 residues in the CDR3. V was pared by 6 bases and J by 1 base, with 6 bases of the junction left unmatched. Germline CDR1 and CDR2: MNHEY and SMNVEV (reference sequence). The DNA of the CDR3 is TGTGCCAGCAGGCGGACAGGACGGAGCAATCAGCCCCAGCATTTT. As protein: CASRRTGRSNQPQHF.

The CDR3 loop reads CASTLQAGVPYEQYF. As DNA, the CDR3 is TGTGCCAGCACCCTTCAAGCGGGAGTTCCATACGAGCAGTACTTC. V and J are TRBV27 and TRBJ2-7; 8 nucleotides match TRBD2. Germline-derived CDR1 and CDR2 are MNHEY and SMNVEV (reference sequence). Losses at the gene ends were 7 bases for V and 4 bases for J; bases not matched to a gene: 12. The CDR3 is 15 amino acids.

In the case of this clone: An end of the junction differs from the germline gene, which may be a read error. The chain couples TRBV7-7 to TRBJ1-5; D remains unclear. CDR1 is SSHAT and CDR2 is FNYEAQ in the germline V gene (reference sequence). The CDR3 extends over 13 amino acids. DNA of the CDR3: TGTGCTAGCAGCCCTGGAGCAGACCAGCCCCAGCATTTT. This encodes CASSPGADQPQHF.

The chain joins TRBV11-3 to TRBJ2-1; D is unclear. The CDR3 sequence is 13 residues long. V gave up 4 bases and J gave up 6 bases, with 10 bases separating them. CDR1 SGHNT and CDR2 YENEEA come from the germline V gene. The CDR3 sequence is CASSSRPSNEQFF. The CDR3 DNA sequence: TGTGCCAGCAGCTCCCGACCTAGCAATGAGCAGTTCTTC.

The chain has TRBV27 and TRBJ1-3, with 9 bases matching TRBD1. V was clipped by 6 bases and J by 2 bases; unmatched bases: 2. CDR1 is MNHEY, CDR2 SMNVEV, per germline (reference sequence). The CDR3 consists of 14 residues. The CDR3, as DNA: TGTGCCAGCAGGGACAGGGGAACTGGAAACACCATATATTTT. Translation gives CASRDRGTGNTIYF.

The chain uses TRBV11-2 and TRBJ1-4; 11 bases line up with TRBD1. J was trimmed by 4 bases and V by 3 bases; bases with no gene match: 7. Germline CDR1 and CDR2: SGHAT and FQNNGV. The CDR3 has 17 amino acids. CDR3 protein: CASSLGTGGSGNEKLFF. CDR3 nucleotides: TGTGCCAGCAGCTTGGGGACAGGGGGTTCGGGTAATGAAAAACTGTTTTTT.

The chain recombines TRBV4-3 with TRBJ1-1; no clear D. This CDR3 is built from 17 residues. V was pared by 3 bases and J by 1 base, with 18 bases between. Germline values: CDR1 LGHNA, CDR2 YSLEER. CDR3 nucleotide sequence: TGCGCCAGCAGCCAGAATGATCCGACAATAGGGAACACTGAAGCTTTCTTT. Its translation: CASSQNDPTIGNTEAFF.

The gene calls are TRBV27 and TRBJ1-2; the D gene is possibly TRBD1 (5 bases). With 5 bases removed from V and 4 bases from J, the gap between germline ends came to 14 bases. The germline V gene encodes CDR1 MNHEY and CDR2 SMNVEV (reference sequence). The CDR3 loop spans 14 amino acids. CDR3 DNA sequence: TGTGCCAGCAGTCCGCAGGGATTCCCCTATGGCTACACCTTC. Protein product: CASSPQGFPYGYTF.

V is TRBV19 and J is TRBJ1-4; weak D call: TRBD1 (5 bases). The germline V and J ends were trimmed by 0 bases and 5 bases, with 7 bases remaining between them. The CDR3 is 14 residues long. The germline gives CDR1 LNHDA, CDR2 SQIVND (reference sequence). The CDR3 loop is CASSIDPGNEKLFF. In nucleotides, the CDR3 is TGTGCCAGTAGTATAGATCCAGGGAATGAAAAACTGTTTTTT.

V and J are TRBV5-1 and TRBJ1-3; 9 bases agree with TRBD1. CDR1 is SGHRS and CDR2 is YFSETQ in the germline V gene. V shed 4 bases and J 0 bases; nucleotides not matched to a gene: 11. This CDR3 comprises 18 residues. CDR3 DNA: TGCGCCAGCAGCCTGGCCGGGACAGGGATCGGCTCTGGAAACACCATATATTTT. Protein sequence: CASSLAGTGIGSGNTIYF.